This T cell receptor (beta chain) was sequenced during a study of CD8 T cells in Susac syndrome. RNA was extracted with the RNeasy kit, and a quantity of about 0.45 to 1 ug was reverse transcribed using random hexamers. Amplification of TCR beta CDR3 across 54 Vbeta and 13 Jbeta was performed with immunoSEQ multiplex PCR. Each CDR3 protein gets one entry after TCRdb re-called the immunoSEQ multiplex PCR reads with MiXCR. The sample consists of fewer than 95,000 distinct CDR3 sequences, 95% to 97% of them appearing once. This clonotype was seen a handful of times. The CDR3 is 15 residues long. The junction had 7 bases not matched to a gene; V was cut back by 4 bases and J by 0 bases. Germline V gene sequence: CDR1 SGDLS, CDR2 YYNGEE.

The sequence was collected from a human donor with Susac syndrome. This chain joins TRBV9 and TRBJ2-7, with 7 bases that match TRBD1. The source material was CD8+ T cells from PBMCs. CDR3 sequence: CASSPVTGSSYEQYF. The CDR3 DNA sequence: TGTGCCAGCAGCCCAGTGACAGGGAGCTCCTACGAGCAGTACTTC.